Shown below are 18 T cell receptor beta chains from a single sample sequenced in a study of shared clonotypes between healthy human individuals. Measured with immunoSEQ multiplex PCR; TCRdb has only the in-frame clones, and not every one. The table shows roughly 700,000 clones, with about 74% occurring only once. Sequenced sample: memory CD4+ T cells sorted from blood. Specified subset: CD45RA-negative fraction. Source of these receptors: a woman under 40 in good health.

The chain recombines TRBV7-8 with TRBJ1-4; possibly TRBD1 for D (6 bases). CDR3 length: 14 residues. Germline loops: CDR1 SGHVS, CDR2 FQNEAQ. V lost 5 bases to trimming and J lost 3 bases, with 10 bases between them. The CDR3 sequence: CASSQTGANEKLFF. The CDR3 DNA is TGTGCCAGCAGCCAGACAGGAGCTAATGAAAAACTGTTTTTT.

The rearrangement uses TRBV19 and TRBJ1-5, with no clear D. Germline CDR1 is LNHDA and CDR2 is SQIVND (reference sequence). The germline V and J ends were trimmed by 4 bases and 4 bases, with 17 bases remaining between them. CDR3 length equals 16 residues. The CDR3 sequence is CASSRADSGGNQPQHF. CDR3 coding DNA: TGTGCCAGTAGTAGGGCGGACTCCGGCGGGAATCAGCCCCAGCATTTT.

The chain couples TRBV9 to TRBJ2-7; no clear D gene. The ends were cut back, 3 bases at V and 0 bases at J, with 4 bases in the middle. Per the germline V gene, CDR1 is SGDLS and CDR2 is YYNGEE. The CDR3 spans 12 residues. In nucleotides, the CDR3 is TGTGCCAGCAGCGCGAGCTCCTACGAGCAGTACTTC. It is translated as CASSASSYEQYF.

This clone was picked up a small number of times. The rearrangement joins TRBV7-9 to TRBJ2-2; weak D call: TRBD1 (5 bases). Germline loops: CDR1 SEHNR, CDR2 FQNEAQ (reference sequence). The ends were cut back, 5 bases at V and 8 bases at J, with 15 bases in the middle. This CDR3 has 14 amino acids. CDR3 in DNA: TGTGCCAGCAGCGTTGACCAGGGTGCGGGGGAGCTGTTTTTT. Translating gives CASSVDQGAGELFF.

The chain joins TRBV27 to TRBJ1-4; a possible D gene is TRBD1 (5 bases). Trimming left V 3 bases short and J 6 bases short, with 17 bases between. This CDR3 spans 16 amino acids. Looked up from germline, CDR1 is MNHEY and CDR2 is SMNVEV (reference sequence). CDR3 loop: CASSFLSSRDDEKLFF. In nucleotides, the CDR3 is TGTGCCAGCAGTTTTCTGAGTTCCCGGGACGATGAAAAACTGTTTTTT.

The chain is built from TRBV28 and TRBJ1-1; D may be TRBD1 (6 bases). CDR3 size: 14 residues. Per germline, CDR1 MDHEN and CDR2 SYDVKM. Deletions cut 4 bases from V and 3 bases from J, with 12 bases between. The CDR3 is CASSSPGADTEAFF. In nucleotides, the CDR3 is TGTGCCAGCAGTTCCCCGGGGGCCGACACTGAAGCTTTCTTT.

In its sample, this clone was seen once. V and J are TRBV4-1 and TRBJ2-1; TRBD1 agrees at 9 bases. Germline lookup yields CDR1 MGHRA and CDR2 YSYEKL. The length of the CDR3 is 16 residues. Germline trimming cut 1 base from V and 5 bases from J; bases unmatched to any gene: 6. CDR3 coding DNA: TGCGCCAGCAGCCAAGCTTGGACAGGGGCTCACAATGAGCAGTTCTTC. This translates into CASSQAWTGAHNEQFF.

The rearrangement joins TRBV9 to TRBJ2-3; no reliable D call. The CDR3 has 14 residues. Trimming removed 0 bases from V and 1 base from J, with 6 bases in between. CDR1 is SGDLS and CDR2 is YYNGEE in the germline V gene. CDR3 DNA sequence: TGTGCCAGCAGCGTAGTCAGTCGCACAGATACGCAGTATTTT. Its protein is CASSVVSRTDTQYF.

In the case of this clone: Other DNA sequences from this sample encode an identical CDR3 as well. The CDR3 loop is CASSLIDSNQPQHF. Written as DNA, the CDR3 is TGTGCCAGCAGCTTAATCGATAGCAATCAGCCCCAGCATTTT. This sequence joins TRBV7-8 and TRBJ1-5, with D hard to call. CDR1 SGHVS and CDR2 FQNEAQ come from the germline V gene. The CDR3 consists of 14 residues. Trimming took 2 bases from V and 0 from J, leaving 5 bases between them.

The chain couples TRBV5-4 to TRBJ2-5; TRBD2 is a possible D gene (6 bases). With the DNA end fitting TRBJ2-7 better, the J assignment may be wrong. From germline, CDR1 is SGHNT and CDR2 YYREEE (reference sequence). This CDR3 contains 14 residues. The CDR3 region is CASSLTGATDEQYF. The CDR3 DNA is TGTGCCAGCAGCTTGACGGGAGCTACAGACGAGCAGTACTTC.

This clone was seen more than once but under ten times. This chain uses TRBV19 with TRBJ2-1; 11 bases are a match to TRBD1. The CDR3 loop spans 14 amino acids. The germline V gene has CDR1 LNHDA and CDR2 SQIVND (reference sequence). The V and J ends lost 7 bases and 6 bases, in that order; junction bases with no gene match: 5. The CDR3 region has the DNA TGTGCCAGTATAACCGGGACAGGGGGCAATGAGCAGTTCTTC. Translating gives CASITGTGGNEQFF.

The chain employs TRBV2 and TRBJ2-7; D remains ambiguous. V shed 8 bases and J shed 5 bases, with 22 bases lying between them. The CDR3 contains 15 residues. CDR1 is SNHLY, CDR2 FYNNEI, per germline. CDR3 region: CASVGPSGSFDEQYF. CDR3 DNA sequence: TGTGCCAGCGTCGGACCGTCAGGTAGCTTCGACGAGCAGTACTTC.

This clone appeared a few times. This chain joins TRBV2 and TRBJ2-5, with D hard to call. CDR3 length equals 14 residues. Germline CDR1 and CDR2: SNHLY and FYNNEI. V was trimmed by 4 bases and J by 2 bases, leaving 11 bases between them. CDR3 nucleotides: TGTGCCAGCAGTGGTGGTGGGCAGCAAGAGACCCAGTACTTC. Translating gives CASSGGGQQETQYF.

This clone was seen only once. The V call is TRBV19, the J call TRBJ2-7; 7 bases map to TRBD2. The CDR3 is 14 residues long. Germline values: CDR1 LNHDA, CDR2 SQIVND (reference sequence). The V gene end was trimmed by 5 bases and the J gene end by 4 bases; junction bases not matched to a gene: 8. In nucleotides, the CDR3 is TGTGCCAGTAGTGCCCAGCGGGGTCTTTACGAGCAGTACTTC. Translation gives CASSAQRGLYEQYF.

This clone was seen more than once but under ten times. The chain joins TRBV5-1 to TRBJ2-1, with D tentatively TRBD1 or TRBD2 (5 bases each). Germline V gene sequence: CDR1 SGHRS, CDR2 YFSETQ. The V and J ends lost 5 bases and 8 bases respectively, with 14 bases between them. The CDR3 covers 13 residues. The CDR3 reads CASRTGQGYEQFF. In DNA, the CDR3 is TGCGCCAGCAGGACGGGGCAAGGTTATGAGCAGTTCTTC. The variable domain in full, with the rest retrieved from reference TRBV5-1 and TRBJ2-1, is KAGVTQTPRYLIKTRGQQVTLSCSPISGHRSVSWYQQTPGQGLQFLFEYFSETQRNKGNFPGRFSGRQFSNSRSEMNVSTLELGDSALYLCASRTGQGYEQFFGPGTRLTVL.

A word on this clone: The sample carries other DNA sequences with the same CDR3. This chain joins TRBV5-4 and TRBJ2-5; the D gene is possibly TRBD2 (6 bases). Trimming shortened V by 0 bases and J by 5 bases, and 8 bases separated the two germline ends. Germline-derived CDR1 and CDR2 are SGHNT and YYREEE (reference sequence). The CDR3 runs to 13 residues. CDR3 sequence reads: CASSLVGGETQYF. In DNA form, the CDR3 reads TGTGCCAGCAGCTTGGTTGGAGGGGAGACCCAGTACTTC.

In nucleotides, the CDR3 is TGTGCCAGCAGCCCCTATAACACCGGGGAGCTGTTTTTT. Translation gives CASSPYNTGELFF. The gene calls are TRBV11-3 and TRBJ2-2; the D is unclear. In germline, CDR1 is SGHNT, CDR2 YENEEA. With 5 bases removed from V and 2 bases from J, the gap between germline ends came to 6 bases. This CDR3 region has 13 residues.

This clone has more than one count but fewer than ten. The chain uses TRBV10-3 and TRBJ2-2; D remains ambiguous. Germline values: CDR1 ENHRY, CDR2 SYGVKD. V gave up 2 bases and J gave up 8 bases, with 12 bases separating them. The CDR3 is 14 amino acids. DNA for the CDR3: TGTGCCATCAGTGAGGGGCTAAGATGGGGGGAGCTGTTTTTT. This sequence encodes CAISEGLRWGELFF.